Reported below is one TCR beta chain. Its antigen is not identified. The sample belongs to a study of vaccination effects on CD4 cells after COVID-19. Whole-study context: Of the BNT162b2 and mRNA-1273 vaccines, participants received two doses of one or the other. Study-wide findings and caveats: Marked contraction was observed in infection-induced and vaccine-induced clones late after vaccination.

Using viral peptide pools, the ViraFEST assay grew out antigen-specific CD4+ T cells prior to sequencing. Following 10 days of culture, CD4+ T cells were isolated. The study found no prior SARS-CoV-2 infection in the vaccine recipients, who tested negative for nucleocapsid antibodies. Wells each received 1.5 million to 2.5 million PBMC, cultured with approximately 9.7 IU/ml IL-2 and 10 ug/ml peptides. The authors replaced half the medium with IL-2 medium on days 3 and 7. Profiling relied on immunoSEQ multiplex PCR, and the TCRdb table lists in-frame clones only, not all of them. The sample shows tens of thousands of clones, approximately 70% of them seen only once. Losses at the gene ends were 4 bases for V and 2 bases for J; bases not matched to a gene: 6. Germline values: CDR1 SGHRS, CDR2 YFSETQ. The CDR3 is made up of 16 amino acids.

The sample was CD4+ T cells from PBMCs cultured with HCoV-OC43 spike peptides, taken before COVID-19 vaccination. As to subset: HCoV-OC43 spike overlapping peptide pool stimulation. The clonotype was recovered from a human donor who received a COVID-19 vaccine. The J gene is TRBJ2-5, the V gene TRBV5-1; TRBD2 matches 12 bases. The CDR3: CASSLTSGGQQETQYF. In DNA, the CDR3 is TGCGCCAGCAGCCTGACTAGCGGGGGACAGCAAGAGACCCAGTACTTC.